This TCR beta chain was documented in a study of PD-1 blockade in mismatch repair-deficient tumors. Across the whole study: Patients had approximately 12 mismatch repair-deficient cancer types, all previously treated and progressing. Broader study findings: Rapid post-treatment expansion, then contraction, generally preceding radiologic response, marked tumor-resident clones.

Comment on this clone: Its matching antigen is unknown.

Clones were sequenced by immunoSEQ multiplex PCR, and TCRdb holds only the in-frame ones, with some missing. The sample shows some 120,000 clones, roughly nine tenths of them seen only once. Germline CDR1 is SGHAT and CDR2 is FQNNGV. Trimming removed 3 bases at V and 2 bases at J, with 9 bases between. The CDR3 spans 14 residues. The specimen was peripheral blood, collected 44 weeks after starting pembrolizumab. The clonotype originates from an adult with mismatch repair-deficient cancer. This chain connects TRBV11-2 to TRBJ2-3, with D hard to call. DNA of the CDR3: TGTGCCAGCAGCTTCCACCGATACACAGATACGCAGTATTTT. Translated, it gives CASSFHRYTDTQYF.